The subject of this entry is one TCR beta chain. Its antigen remains unidentified. The iRepertoire nested amplicon-rescue multiplex PCR amplified TCR alpha and beta CDR3s from RNA. MiXCR, run by TCRdb on the multiplex PCR reads, gives a single entry per CDR3 protein. This repertoire shows 150,000 to 200,000 distinct CDR3 sequences, more than 35% found once; its top ten account for around 5%. This entry comes from a study of glioma-infiltrating T cells. Notes on the study in general: Non-neoplastic patients had below-expected tissue-blood divergence, while all gliomas exceeded expectation.

Germline V gene sequence: CDR1 SGHAT, CDR2 FQNNGV. The CDR3 runs 14 residues. V shed 1 base and J 8 bases; nucleotides not matched to a gene: 7. The sample comprised glioma tissue, nonneoplastic brain tissue, or PBMCs (not recorded which). The chain recombines TRBV11-2 with TRBJ1-2, with 7 bases fitting TRBD1. The TCR sequence derives from a human donor with low-grade glioma or glioblastoma, undergoing nonglioma brain surgery, or in good health (not recorded which). CDR3 region: CASSLASDRVGYTF. The DNA of the CDR3 is TGTGCCAGCAGCTTAGCCTCAGACAGGGTCGGCTACACCTTC.